A selection of T cell receptor beta chains follows, all from one sample in a study of T cells in Graves' hyperthyroidism and ophthalmopathy. TCRdb reprocessed the multiplex PCR reads via MiXCR and lists one record per CDR3 protein. The sample lists 330,000 or so distinct CDR3 sequences; roughly 18% were seen once. Sequencing input: blood. The receptors were gathered from a woman in her forties with Graves' ophthalmopathy. Both conserved end residues are trimmed from each CDR3. Only some rows state a clone size, as once, few, many or a class for expanded clones.

many TRBJ1-3 TRBV12-5 ASGLVPGASVSGNTIY
many TRBJ1-6 TRBV7-8 ASSLAGVGLGSPLH
many TRBJ1-2 TRBV20-1 SARVGGAGYGYT
many TRBJ2-7 TRBV28 ASSFTPQGEQY
many TRBJ2-2 TRBV13 ASSSPLALGTGELF
. TRBJ1-2 TRBV4-2 ASSQAMGVGYHYGYI
many TRBJ2-7 TRBV20-1 SARVAGAEQY
many TRBJ1-1 TRBV6-5 ASSSSGTEAF
many TRBJ2-7 TRBV11-2 ASSLDEGNYEQC
many TRBJ1-6 TRBV10-3 AISEPTDSSYNSPLH
many TRBJ2-2 TRBV7-3 ASSPTWGTNTGELF
many TRBJ1-5 TRBV28 ASSFPGPNQPQH
many TRBJ1-5 TRBV10-1 ASTGEGTEACSGNQPQH
many TRBJ2-2 TRBV7-2 ASSFFTRTGELF
many TRBJ2-4 TRBV28 ASSLFRTGGVGKNIQY
many TRBJ2-7 TRBV2 ASSESEYGQY
many TRBJ1-2 TRBV2 ASSEVSGINYGYT
many TRBJ2-2 TRBV6-5 ASILALGGELF
many TRBJ1-2 TRBV20-1 SAWDNNYGYT
many TRBJ1-5 TRBV6-5 ASGVGTGSNQPQH
many TRBJ2-7 TRBV5-1 ASSLTAGALNYEQY
many TRBJ1-2 TRBV28 ASSPGQHGYT
many TRBJ2-5 TRBV27 ASSSPRTSQETQY
few TRBJ1-6 TRBV6-5 ASSQKHNSPLH
many TRBJ1-5 TRBV11-2 ASSTDRVNQPQH
. TRBJ1-5 TRBV12-3/TRBV12-4 ASSLGTVRPQH
many TRBJ1-1 TRBV9 ASSVGLGNTEAF
. TRBJ2-7 TRBV6-1 ASRNEARPLGPYEQY
many TRBJ2-7 TRBV6-5 ASRPGGDEQY
many TRBJ2-7 TRBV14 ASSLSGSPRVEQY
. TRBJ2-5 TRBV5-5 ASSFIGSGEETQY
many TRBJ1-2 TRBV3-1 ASSQEPQGTYGYT
. TRBJ1-1 TRBV6-5 ASSYSPNMNTEAF